The T cell receptor beta chain described here comes from a study of T-cell memory formation after mild COVID-19 (dated by TCRdb to 2020 to 2023). Some background on the complete study: TCR sequence clusters from the two donors were found to be largely donor specific. T-cell clones expanding and contracting after mild COVID-19 in a couple of donors were tracked by longitudinal TCRalpha and TCRbeta repertoire sequencing. Two young, previously healthy adult volunteers, one female and one male, were included in the cohort. On the study overall, not on this receptor specifically: The study covered only two mild cases, and larger cohorts including severe cases with pre-infection samples were considered necessary. Contracting CD4+ clones were found mainly in CM and EM memory subsets, while CD8+ clones were enriched in EMRA. Some responding clones were detected in pre-infection memory, suggesting pre-existing cross-reactive memory T cells joined the SARS-CoV-2 response. From day 15 to 85, contracting clones showed balanced CD4/CD8 phenotypes, whereas a second wave of clones that expanded from day 15 to 37 leaned towards CD4+. SARS-CoV-2 specificity of the second-wave clones peaking on day 37 was not confirmed.

Sequencer: Illumina NovaSeq 6000. TCRalpha and TCRbeta cDNA libraries were constructed by 5'RACE with constant-segment primers, with sample barcodes and unique molecular identifiers being introduced. Trizol reagent was used to extract RNA from every sample. The libraries were amplified in two PCR steps, and the second step added a second sample barcode and Illumina TruSeq adapters. Libraries were sequenced on an Illumina NovaSeq with 2 x 150 bp paired-end reads. From the authors' description of their analysis: The reads were demultiplexed and collapsed into UMI-guided consensus sequences using migec v1.2.7. Using mixcr v2.1.11, UMI consensuses were aligned to TRA and TRB V and J templates and then assembled into clonotypes. A clonotype was counted as expanded or contracted only if both edgeR and NoisET called the change significant, with noise models trained on biological replicates. For edgeR calls, the cutoffs were a false discovery rate-adjusted p below 0.01 and a log2 fold-change threshold of 1. As an exploratory analysis of dynamics, PCA with hierarchical clustering was applied to max-normalized trajectories of the 1000 most abundant clonotypes. Each responding clone was given a CD4 or CD8 phenotype based on the CD4+ and CD8+ repertoires, which had been sequenced separately. TCRdb reanalyzed the raw reads on its own, using fastp at Q25 for trimming and MiXCR for clone calling, and kept in-frame beta chains. For every CDR3 protein sequence, its rows merge into one entry that carries the most common genes and DNA. TCRdb assigned the V and J calls; the authors' analysis was not used. The sample data list 250,000 to 350,000 distinct CDR3 sequences, and around 15% of these were observed just once. In total, the top ten clones hold 20% to 25% of the sample.

This clonotype has more than one count but fewer than ten. Its antigen is not yet known. No per-base quality is available; no much larger clone lies one base away. Ficoll-Paque density gradient centrifugation was the method used to isolate PBMCs. From cysteine to phenylalanine, the CDR3 is 15 amino acids long. The DNA shown is the 45-base CDR3, in frame from base 1. As encoded in the germline V gene, CDR1 is MNHEY while CDR2 is SVGEGT. Trimming accounts for 6 bases at V and 5 bases at J, while the number of junction bases matched to no gene is 7. The receptor chain draws on TRBV6-2 or TRBV6-3 and TRBJ2-1, and 10 junction bases match TRBD1. The receptor was derived from a man aged 18 to 35 who had mild COVID-19 (a few samples of this study predate the infection). The sample titles of this study are shuffled in the database, so cell type and time point are left out; the donor was told from shared clones. Sample: PBMCs or a T cell subset sorted from them (not recorded which). The encoded CDR3 is CASSRPGTGDNEQFF. The DNA sequence is given as TGTGCCAGCAGCCGCCCCGGGACAGGGGACAATGAGCAGTTCTTC.